The next 15 T cell receptor beta chains were all read from a single sample in a study of shared clonotypes between healthy human individuals. Assay: immunoSEQ multiplex PCR; the TCRdb copy retains only in-frame clones and omits some. The sample holds about 1.5 million clones, 95% to 99% seen once. Input material: naive CD4+ T cells sorted from blood. Sample subset: CD45RA+ positively selected. The receptors originated from a man younger than 45 in good health.

The chain combines TRBV5-1 with TRBJ2-5; possibly TRBD2 for D (6 bases). CDR3 length: 15 residues. V lost 4 bases to trimming and J lost 0 bases, with 13 bases between them. Germline loops: CDR1 SGHRS, CDR2 YFSETQ. In DNA, the CDR3 is TGCGCCAGCAGCGGAAGGCCGGGAGACCAAGAGACCCAGTACTTC. Translating gives CASSGRPGDQETQYF.

Concerning this clone: The same CDR3 can be traced to other DNA sequences in this sample. The genes are TRBV5-5 and TRBJ1-4, with D perhaps matching TRBD1 (6 bases). Per germline, CDR1 SGHKS and CDR2 YYEKEE (reference sequence). This CDR3 is 14 amino acids long. V lost 4 bases, J lost 0 bases, and 7 bases lay in between. The CDR3 bases are TGTGCCAGCAGCCGGACAGCAACTAATGAAAAACTGTTTTTT. Encoded protein: CASSRTATNEKLFF.

The chain employs TRBV7-9 and TRBJ1-1; 8 bases line up with TRBD1. J was trimmed by 1 base and V by 4 bases; bases with no gene match: 5. In germline, CDR1 is SEHNR, CDR2 FQNEAQ (reference sequence). The CDR3 covers 15 residues. CDR3 amino acids: CASSSKTGENTEAFF. The CDR3 coding sequence is TGTGCCAGCAGCTCCAAGACAGGGGAGAACACTGAAGCTTTCTTT.

For this clone: Other DNA sequences in the same sample also yield this CDR3. The V call is TRBV9, the J call TRBJ2-2; no definite D call. The CDR3 runs 14 residues. Looked up from germline, CDR1 is SGDLS and CDR2 is YYNGEE. V was cut by 2 bases and J by 1 base, with 6 bases left in between. CDR3 DNA: TGTGCCAGCAGCGTCGATCGGAACACCGGGGAGCTGTTTTTT. Translated: CASSVDRNTGELFF.

V usage is TRBV30 and J usage is TRBJ2-6, with D tentatively TRBD1 (6 bases). The germline V gene has CDR1 GTSNPN and CDR2 SVGIG (reference sequence). V was cut by 3 bases and J by 0 bases, with 15 bases left in between. The CDR3 is 17 residues long. CDR3 sequence reads: CAWRRDKGVSGANVLTF. Written as DNA, the CDR3 is TGTGCCTGGAGGAGGGACAAGGGAGTCTCTGGGGCCAACGTCCTGACTTTC.

The rearrangement links TRBV5-6 to TRBJ1-1; D gene uncertain. V lost 4 bases and J 12 bases, leaving 16 bases between the germline ends. This CDR3 is built from 12 residues. CDR1 SGHDT and CDR2 YYEEEE come from the germline V gene. For the CDR3, the DNA is TGTGCCAGCAGCGACGGACTTGCCGCGTCTTTCTTT. It codes for CASSDGLAASFF.

The chain combines TRBV6-5 with TRBJ2-3, with unresolved D. Germline-derived CDR1 and CDR2 are MNHEY and SVGAGI. The CDR3 is 12 amino acids. V was pared by 5 bases and J by 4 bases, with 7 bases between. The CDR3: CASSQEADTQYF. The CDR3 DNA is TGTGCCAGCAGTCAAGAGGCAGATACGCAGTATTTT.

This clone showed up just once. The chain is built from TRBV14 and TRBJ2-7, with 10 bases identical to TRBD2. Germline V gene lookup returns CDR1 SGHDN and CDR2 FVKESK. CDR3 size: 15 residues. The V and J ends lost 5 bases and 1 base, in that order; junction bases with no gene match: 5. The CDR3 DNA reads as TGTGCCAGCAGCTCCTTGACTAGCGGGTCCTACGAGCAGTACTTC. Amino acids: CASSSLTSGSYEQYF.

This chain links TRBV6-1 with TRBJ2-3; TRBD2 matches 14 bases. Germline V lookup: CDR1 MNHNS, CDR2 SASEGT. Trimming removed 2 bases from V and 6 bases from J; junction bases left unmatched: 7. The CDR3 contains 17 residues. CDR3 amino acids: CASSEPGLAGGVDTQYF. The CDR3 DNA reads as TGTGCCAGCAGTGAACCCGGACTAGCGGGAGGAGTGGATACGCAGTATTTT.

This clone was observed a single time. The V gene is TRBV15, the J gene TRBJ1-4; TRBD1 agrees at 7 bases. Germline CDR1 reads LNHNV; CDR2 reads YYDKDF (reference sequence). J gave up 4 bases and V 3 bases, and 5 bases lay outside the gene matches. CDR3 size: 15 residues. The CDR3 loop is CATSSLGQDNEKLFF. The CDR3 region has the DNA TGTGCCACCAGCAGCCTTGGACAGGATAATGAAAAACTGTTTTTT.

The chain employs TRBV5-4 and TRBJ2-7; D is perhaps TRBD1 (7 bases). Trimming stripped 0 bases from V and 3 bases from J, with 16 bases between. The length of the CDR3 is 16 residues. Germline values: CDR1 SGHNT, CDR2 YYREEE (reference sequence). CDR3 in amino acids: CASSLAAAGGGYEQYF. The CDR3 region has the DNA TGTGCCAGCAGCTTGGCCGCGGCAGGGGGAGGCTACGAGCAGTACTTC.

In its sample, this clone was seen once. V gene TRBV28 combines with J gene TRBJ1-1; D ambiguous. The V and J ends lost 5 bases and 1 base respectively, with 14 bases between them. The CDR3 runs 15 residues. In germline, CDR1 is MDHEN, CDR2 SYDVKM. The CDR3 here is CASSPLPKPNTEAFF. DNA for the CDR3: TGTGCCAGCAGTCCCTTGCCGAAGCCGAACACTGAAGCTTTCTTT.

The V and J genes are TRBV18 and TRBJ2-7; D gene uncertain. This CDR3 is built from 13 residues. CDR1 is KGHSH, CDR2 LQKENI, per germline. With 4 bases removed from V and 5 bases from J, the gap between germline ends came to 12 bases. CDR3 protein: CASSLRSLDEQYF. As DNA, the CDR3 is TGTGCCAGCTCACTTCGCTCCTTGGACGAGCAGTACTTC. Together with reference TRBV18 and TRBJ2-7, the CDR3 gives the full variable domain: NAGVMQNPRHLVRRRGQEARLRCSPMKGHSHVYWYRQLPEEGLKFMVYLQKENIIDESGMPKERFSAEFPKEGPSILRIQQVVRGDSAAYFCASSLRSLDEQYFGPGTRLTVT.

On this clone itself: The same CDR3 arises from other DNA sequences in this sample as well. The chain couples TRBV18 to TRBJ2-5; D ambiguous. Trimming removed 2 bases at V and 2 bases at J, with 3 bases between. Germline V gene lookup returns CDR1 KGHSH and CDR2 LQKENI. This CDR3 region has 12 residues. CDR3: CASSPEQETQYF. CDR3 DNA: TGTGCCAGCTCACCAGAGCAAGAGACCCAGTACTTC. Full variable domain (outside the CDR3, taken from reference TRBV18 and TRBJ2-5): NAGVMQNPRHLVRRRGQEARLRCSPMKGHSHVYWYRQLPEEGLKFMVYLQKENIIDESGMPKERFSAEFPKEGPSILRIQQVVRGDSAAYFCASSPEQETQYFGPGTRLLVL.

This chain joins TRBV28 and TRBJ1-5, with D possibly being TRBD1 (6 bases). Germline V gene lookup returns CDR1 MDHEN and CDR2 SYDVKM. Trimming removed 4 bases at V and 4 bases at J, with 20 bases between. This CDR3 contains 17 residues. CDR3 sequence reads: CASSSTLDSPKNQPQHF. The CDR3 coding sequence is TGTGCCAGCAGTTCTACCCTGGACAGCCCCAAAAATCAGCCCCAGCATTTT. Combining the CDR3 with reference TRBV28 and TRBJ1-5 gives the whole variable domain DVKVTQSSRYLVKRTGEKVFLECVQDMDHENMFWYRQDPGLGLRLIYFSYDVKMKEKGDIPEGYSVSREKKERFSLILESASTNQTSMYLCASSSTLDSPKNQPQHFGDGTRLSIL.